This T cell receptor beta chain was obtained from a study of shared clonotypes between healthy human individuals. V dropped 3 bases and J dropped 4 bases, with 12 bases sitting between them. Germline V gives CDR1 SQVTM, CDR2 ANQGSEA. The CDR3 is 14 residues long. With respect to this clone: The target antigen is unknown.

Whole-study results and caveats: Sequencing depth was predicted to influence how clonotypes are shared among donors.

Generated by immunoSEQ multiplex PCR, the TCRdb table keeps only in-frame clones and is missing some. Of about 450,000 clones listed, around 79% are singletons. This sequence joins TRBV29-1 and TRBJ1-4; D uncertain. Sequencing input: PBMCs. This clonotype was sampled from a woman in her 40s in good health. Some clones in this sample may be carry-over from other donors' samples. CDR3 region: CSVDGSGGNEKLFF. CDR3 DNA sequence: TGCAGCGTTGATGGTTCAGGCGGTAATGAAAAACTGTTTTTT.